This T cell receptor (beta chain) was profiled in a study of cytomegalovirus exposure and HLA in healthy donors. Study context: The Caucasian-associated ancestry cluster held less than 85% of 398 genotyped donors.

The CDR3 is 16 residues long. Germline CDR1 and CDR2: SGHNT and YYREEE (reference sequence). The V end lost 3 bases, the J end lost 0 bases, and 10 bases lay between the germline ends. Both 60 Vbeta primers and 13 Jbeta primers went into the PCR. TCRdb keeps only in-frame clones here, not all; method: immunoSEQ multiplex PCR. The repertoire holds tens of thousands of clones, with 82% as singletons. The TCR originated in a man aged 45-65 years in good health and CMV-seronegative. The rearrangement joins TRBV5-4 to TRBJ2-6, with no clear D. The material sequenced was PBMCs. As DNA, the CDR3 is TGTGCCAGCAGCTCCGCAGGAACCTCTGGGGCCAACGTCCTGACTTTC. Translation gives CASSSAGTSGANVLTF.